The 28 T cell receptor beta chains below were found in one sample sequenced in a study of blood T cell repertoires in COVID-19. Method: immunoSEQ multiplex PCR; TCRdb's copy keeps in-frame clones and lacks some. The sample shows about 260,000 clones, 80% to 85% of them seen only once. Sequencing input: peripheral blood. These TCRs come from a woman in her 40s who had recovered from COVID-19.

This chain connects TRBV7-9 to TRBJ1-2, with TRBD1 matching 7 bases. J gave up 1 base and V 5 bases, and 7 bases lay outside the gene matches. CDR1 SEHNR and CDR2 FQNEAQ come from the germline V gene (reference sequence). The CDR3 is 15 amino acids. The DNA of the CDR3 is TGTGCCAGCAGCGAAAGGACAGGAGTTAACTATGGCTACACCTTC. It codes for CASSERTGVNYGYTF.

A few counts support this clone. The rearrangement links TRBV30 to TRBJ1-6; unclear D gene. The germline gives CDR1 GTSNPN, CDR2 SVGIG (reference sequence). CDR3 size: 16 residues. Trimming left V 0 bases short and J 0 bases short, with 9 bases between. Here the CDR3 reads CAWSVRRSSYNSPLHF. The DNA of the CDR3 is TGTGCCTGGAGTGTCCGCCGGAGCTCCTATAATTCACCCCTCCACTTT.

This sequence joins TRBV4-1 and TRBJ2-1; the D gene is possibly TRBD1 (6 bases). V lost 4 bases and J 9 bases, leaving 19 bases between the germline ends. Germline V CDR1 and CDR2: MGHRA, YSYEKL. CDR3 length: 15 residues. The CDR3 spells CASSRGLQGGGEQFF. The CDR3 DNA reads TGCGCCAGCAGCCGCGGGCTACAGGGTGGCGGTGAGCAGTTCTTC.

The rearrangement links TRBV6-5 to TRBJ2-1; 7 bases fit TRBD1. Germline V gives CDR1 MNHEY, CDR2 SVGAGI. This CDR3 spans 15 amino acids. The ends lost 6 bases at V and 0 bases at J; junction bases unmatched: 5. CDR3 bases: TGTGCCAGCAGCTCGACAGGGAGCTCCTACAATGAGCAGTTCTTC. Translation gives CASSSTGSSYNEQFF.

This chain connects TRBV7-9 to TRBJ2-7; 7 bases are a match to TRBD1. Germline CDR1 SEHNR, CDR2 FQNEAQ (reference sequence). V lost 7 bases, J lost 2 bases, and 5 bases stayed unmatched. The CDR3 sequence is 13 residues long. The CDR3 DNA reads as TGTGCCAGCAAAAAGGGACAGACCTACGAGCAGTACTTC. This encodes CASKKGQTYEQYF.

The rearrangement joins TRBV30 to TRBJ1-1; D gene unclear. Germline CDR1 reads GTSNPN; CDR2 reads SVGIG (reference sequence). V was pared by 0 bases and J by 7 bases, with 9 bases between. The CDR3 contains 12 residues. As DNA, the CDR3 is TGTGCCTGGAGTGTTGGTGCAGGTGAAGCTTTCTTT. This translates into CAWSVGAGEAFF.

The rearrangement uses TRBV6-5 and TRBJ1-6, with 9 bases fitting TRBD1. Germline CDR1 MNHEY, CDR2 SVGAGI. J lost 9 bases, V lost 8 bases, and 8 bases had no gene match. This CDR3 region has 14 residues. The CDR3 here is CASGPGQGPSPLHF. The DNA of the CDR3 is TGTGCCAGCGGACCGGGACAGGGCCCTTCACCCCTCCACTTT.

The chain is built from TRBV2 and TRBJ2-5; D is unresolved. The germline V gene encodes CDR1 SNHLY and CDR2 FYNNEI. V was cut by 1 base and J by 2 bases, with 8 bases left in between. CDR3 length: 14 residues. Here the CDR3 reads CASSEDRDQETQYF. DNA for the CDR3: TGTGCCAGCAGTGAAGACCGCGATCAAGAGACCCAGTACTTC.

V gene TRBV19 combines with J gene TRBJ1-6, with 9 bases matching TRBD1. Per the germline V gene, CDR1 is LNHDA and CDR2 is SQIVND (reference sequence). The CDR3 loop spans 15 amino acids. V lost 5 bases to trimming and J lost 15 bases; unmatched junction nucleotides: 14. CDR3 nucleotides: TGTGCCAGTAGTTTCCCGGGACAGGGCAAGTTTGGCCTCCACTTT. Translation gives CASSFPGQGKFGLHF.

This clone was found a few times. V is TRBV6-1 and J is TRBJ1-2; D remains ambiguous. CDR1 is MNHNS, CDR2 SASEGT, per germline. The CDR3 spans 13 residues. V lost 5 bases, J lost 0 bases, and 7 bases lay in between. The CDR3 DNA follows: TGTGCCAGCAGTCCCGGTTCTAACTATGGCTACACCTTC. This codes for CASSPGSNYGYTF.

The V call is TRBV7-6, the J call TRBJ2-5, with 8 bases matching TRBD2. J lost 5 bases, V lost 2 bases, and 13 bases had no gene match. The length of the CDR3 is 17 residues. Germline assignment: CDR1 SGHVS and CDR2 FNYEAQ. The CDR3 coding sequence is TGTGCCAGCAGCTTACAATTTTTCGGGGGGGGCAAGGAGACCCAGTACTTC. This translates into CASSLQFFGGGKETQYF. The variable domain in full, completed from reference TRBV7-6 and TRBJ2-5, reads GAGVSQSPRYKVTKRGQDVALRCDPISGHVSLYWYRQALGQGPEFLTYFNYEAQQDKSGLPNDRFSAERPEGSISTLTIQRTEQRDSAMYRCASSLQFFGGGKETQYFGPGTRLLVL.

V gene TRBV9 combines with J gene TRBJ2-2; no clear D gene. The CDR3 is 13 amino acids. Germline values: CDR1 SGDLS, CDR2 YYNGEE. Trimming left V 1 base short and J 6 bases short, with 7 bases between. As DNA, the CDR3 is TGTGCCAGCAGCGTAATGGCGGCCGGGGAGCTGTTTTTT. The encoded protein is CASSVMAAGELFF.

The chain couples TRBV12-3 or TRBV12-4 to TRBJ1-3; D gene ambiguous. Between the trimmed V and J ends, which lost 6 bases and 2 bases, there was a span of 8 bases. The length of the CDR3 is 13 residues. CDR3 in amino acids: CASSPDTGNTIYF. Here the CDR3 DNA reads TGTGCCAGCAGCCCCGACACTGGAAACACCATATATTTT.

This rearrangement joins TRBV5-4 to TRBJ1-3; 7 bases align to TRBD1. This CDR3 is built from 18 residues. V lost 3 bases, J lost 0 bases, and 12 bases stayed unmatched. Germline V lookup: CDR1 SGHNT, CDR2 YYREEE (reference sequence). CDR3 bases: TGTGCCAGCAGCTCGGGACAGAGGAATTACGACTCTGGAAACACCATATATTTT. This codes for CASSSGQRNYDSGNTIYF.

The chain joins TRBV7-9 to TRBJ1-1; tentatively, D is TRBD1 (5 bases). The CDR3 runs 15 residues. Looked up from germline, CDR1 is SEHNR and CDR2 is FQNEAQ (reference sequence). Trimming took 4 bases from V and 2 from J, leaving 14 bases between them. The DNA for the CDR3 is TGTGCCAGCAGCTCAAGCAGGGAGGGAAACACTGAAGCTTTCTTT. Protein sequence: CASSSSREGNTEAFF.

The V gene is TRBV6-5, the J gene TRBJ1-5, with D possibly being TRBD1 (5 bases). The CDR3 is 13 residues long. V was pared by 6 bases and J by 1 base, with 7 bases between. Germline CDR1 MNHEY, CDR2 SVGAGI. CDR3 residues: CASSRVSNQPQHF. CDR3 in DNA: TGTGCCAGCAGCAGGGTGAGCAATCAGCCCCAGCATTTT.

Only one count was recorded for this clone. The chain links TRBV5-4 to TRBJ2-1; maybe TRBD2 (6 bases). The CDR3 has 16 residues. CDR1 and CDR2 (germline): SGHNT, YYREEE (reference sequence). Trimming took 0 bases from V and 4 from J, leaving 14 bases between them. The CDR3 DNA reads TGTGCCAGCAGCTTGGATGGGGGGATACTTTACAATGAGCAGTTCTTC. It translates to CASSLDGGILYNEQFF. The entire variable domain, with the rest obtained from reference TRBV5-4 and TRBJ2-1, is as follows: ETGVTQSPTHLIKTRGQQVTLRCSSQSGHNTVSWYQQALGQGPQFIFQYYREEENGRGNFPPRFSGLQFPNYSSELNVNALELDDSALYLCASSLDGGILYNEQFFGPGTRLTVL.

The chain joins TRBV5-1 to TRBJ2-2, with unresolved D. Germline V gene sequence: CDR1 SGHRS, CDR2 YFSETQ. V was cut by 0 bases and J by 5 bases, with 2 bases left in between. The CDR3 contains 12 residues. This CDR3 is CASSLATGELFF. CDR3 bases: TGCGCCAGCAGCTTGGCGACCGGGGAGCTGTTTTTT.

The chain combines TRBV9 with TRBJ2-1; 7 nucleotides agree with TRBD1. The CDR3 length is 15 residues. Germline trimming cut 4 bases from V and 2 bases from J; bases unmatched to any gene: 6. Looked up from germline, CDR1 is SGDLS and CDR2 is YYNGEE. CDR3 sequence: CASSPTGSAYNEQFF. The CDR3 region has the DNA TGTGCCAGCAGCCCGACAGGGTCAGCCTACAATGAGCAGTTCTTC.

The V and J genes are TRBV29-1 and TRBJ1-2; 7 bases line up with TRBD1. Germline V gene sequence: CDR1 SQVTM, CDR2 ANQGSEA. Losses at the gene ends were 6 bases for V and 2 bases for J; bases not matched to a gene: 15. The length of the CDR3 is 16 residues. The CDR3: CSVAGQFGRGNYGYTF. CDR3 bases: TGCAGCGTCGCGGGACAGTTCGGACGGGGGAACTATGGCTACACCTTC.

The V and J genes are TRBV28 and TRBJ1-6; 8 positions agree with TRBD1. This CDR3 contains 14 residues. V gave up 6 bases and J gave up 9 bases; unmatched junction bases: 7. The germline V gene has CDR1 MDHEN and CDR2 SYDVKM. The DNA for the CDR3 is TGTGCCAGCAGCAACACAGGGGGTGGTTCACCCCTCCACTTT. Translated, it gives CASSNTGGGSPLHF.

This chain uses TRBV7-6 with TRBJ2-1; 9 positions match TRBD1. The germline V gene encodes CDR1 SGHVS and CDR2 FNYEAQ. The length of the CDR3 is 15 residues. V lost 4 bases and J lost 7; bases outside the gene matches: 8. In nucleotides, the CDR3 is TGTGCCAGCAGCTCAGACAGGGGGATGGGGAATGAGCAGTTCTTC. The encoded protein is CASSSDRGMGNEQFF.

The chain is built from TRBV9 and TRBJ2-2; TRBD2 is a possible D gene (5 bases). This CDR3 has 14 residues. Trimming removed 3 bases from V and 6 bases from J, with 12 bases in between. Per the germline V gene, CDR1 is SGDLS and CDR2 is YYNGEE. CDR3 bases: TGTGCCAGCAGCGACCGAACCGGGGCCGGGGAGCTGTTTTTT. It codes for CASSDRTGAGELFF. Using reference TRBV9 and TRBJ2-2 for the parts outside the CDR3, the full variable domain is DSGVTQTPKHLITATGQRVTLRCSPRSGDLSVYWYQQSLDQGLQFLIQYYNGEERAKGNILERFSAQQFPDLHSELNLSSLELGDSALYFCASSDRTGAGELFFGEGSRLTVL.

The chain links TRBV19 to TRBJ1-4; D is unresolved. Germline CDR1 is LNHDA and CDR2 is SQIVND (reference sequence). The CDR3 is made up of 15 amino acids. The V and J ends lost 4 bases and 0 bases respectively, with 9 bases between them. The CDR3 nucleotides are TGTGCCAGTAGTACCCAGAGCGCAACTAATGAAAAACTGTTTTTT. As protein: CASSTQSATNEKLFF.

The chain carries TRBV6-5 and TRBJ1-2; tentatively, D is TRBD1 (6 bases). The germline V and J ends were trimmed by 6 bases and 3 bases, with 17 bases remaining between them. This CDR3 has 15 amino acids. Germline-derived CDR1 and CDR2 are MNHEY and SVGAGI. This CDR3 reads CASRGRGAPHYGYTF. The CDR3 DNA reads TGTGCCAGCAGGGGGCGGGGGGCGCCACACTATGGCTACACCTTC.

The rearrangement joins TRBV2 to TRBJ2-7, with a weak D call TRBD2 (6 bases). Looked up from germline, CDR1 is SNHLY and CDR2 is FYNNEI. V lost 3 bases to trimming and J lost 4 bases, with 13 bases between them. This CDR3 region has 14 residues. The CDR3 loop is CASSDPGRFYEQYF. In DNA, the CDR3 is TGTGCCAGCAGTGACCCAGGGAGGTTTTACGAGCAGTACTTC. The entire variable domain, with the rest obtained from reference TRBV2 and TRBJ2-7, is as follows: EPEVTQTPSHQVTQMGQEVILRCVPISNHLYFYWYRQILGQKVEFLVSFYNNEISEKSEIFDDQFSVERPDGSNFTLKIRSTKLEDSAMYFCASSDPGRFYEQYFGPGTRLTVT.

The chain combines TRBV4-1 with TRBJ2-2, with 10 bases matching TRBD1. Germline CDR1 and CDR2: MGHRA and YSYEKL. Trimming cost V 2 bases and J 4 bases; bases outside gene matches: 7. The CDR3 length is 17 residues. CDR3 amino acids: CASSQLPGTGVTGELFF. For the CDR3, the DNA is TGCGCCAGCAGCCAACTCCCCGGGACAGGGGTCACCGGGGAGCTGTTTTTT.

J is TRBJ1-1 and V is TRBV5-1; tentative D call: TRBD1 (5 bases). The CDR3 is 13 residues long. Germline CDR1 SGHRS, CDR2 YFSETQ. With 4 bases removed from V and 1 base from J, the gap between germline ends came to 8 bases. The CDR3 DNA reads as TGCGCCAGCAGCGGCGGACAGAACACTGAAGCTTTCTTT. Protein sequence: CASSGGQNTEAFF.